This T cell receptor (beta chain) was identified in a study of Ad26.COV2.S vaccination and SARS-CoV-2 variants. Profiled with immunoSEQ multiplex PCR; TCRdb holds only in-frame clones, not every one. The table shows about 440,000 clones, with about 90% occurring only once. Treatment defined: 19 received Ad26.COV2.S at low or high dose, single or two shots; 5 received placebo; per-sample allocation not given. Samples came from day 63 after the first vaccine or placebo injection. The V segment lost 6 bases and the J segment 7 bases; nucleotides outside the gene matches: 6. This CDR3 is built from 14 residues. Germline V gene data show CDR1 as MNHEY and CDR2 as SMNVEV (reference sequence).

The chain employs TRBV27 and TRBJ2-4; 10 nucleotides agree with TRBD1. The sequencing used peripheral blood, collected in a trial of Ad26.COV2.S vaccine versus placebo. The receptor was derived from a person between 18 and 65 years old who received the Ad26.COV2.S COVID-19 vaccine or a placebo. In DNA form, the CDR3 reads TGTGCCAGCAGCCAAAGGGACAGGGGTAACATTCAGTACTTC. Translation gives CASSQRDRGNIQYF.